These 17 T cell receptor beta chains were all obtained from the same sample, sequenced in a study of breast tumors, draining lymph nodes, adjacent tissues. From the multiplex PCR reads, TCRdb called clonotypes with MiXCR, one entry per CDR3 protein. This sample carries roughly 14,000 distinct CDR3 sequences, more than 50% of them seen once, and the ten largest clones take 25% to 30%. Source material: tumor-adjacent breast tissue. Every receptor here comes from a female donor with breast cancer. Some clones in this sample may be carry-over from other donors' samples.

This clonotype was counted ten times or more. The chain carries TRBV5-8 and TRBJ1-1; 7 positions match TRBD1. The CDR3 contains 16 residues. CDR1 SGHTS and CDR2 YDEGEE come from the germline V gene. V shed 1 base, J shed 3 bases, and the junction held 9 bases outside the gene matches. CDR3 in DNA: TGTGCCAGCAGCTTGAAATACCGGGACAGATACACTGAAGCTTTCTTT. Translation gives CASSLKYRDRYTEAFF.

The chain has TRBV5-5 and TRBJ1-4; D is undetermined. Germline V gene lookup returns CDR1 SGHKS and CDR2 YYEKEE (reference sequence). Between the trimmed V and J ends, which lost 0 bases and 3 bases, there was a span of 6 bases. The CDR3 is made up of 14 amino acids. The CDR3 here is CASSLAPANEKLFF. The CDR3 DNA reads as TGTGCCAGCAGCTTGGCACCGGCTAATGAAAAACTGTTTTTT.

This clonotype occurred a few times. The chain links TRBV2 to TRBJ1-2, with D tentatively TRBD1 (5 bases). Trimming stripped 10 bases from V and 7 bases from J, with 22 bases between. The CDR3 is 14 amino acids. Germline V CDR1 and CDR2: SNHLY, FYNNEI. The CDR3 DNA follows: TGTGCCAAAAAGGGGAGGCCGTCTCCCAGTGGCTACACCTTC. Translating gives CAKKGRPSPSGYTF.

This clonotype came up a few times. The chain couples TRBV12-3 or TRBV12-4 to TRBJ1-5, with D possibly matching TRBD1 (5 bases). The CDR3 extends over 15 amino acids. The V gene lost 1 base and the J gene lost 6 bases, with 13 bases spanning the gap. The CDR3 spells CASSLVGDLCQPQHF. The CDR3 DNA follows: TGTGCCAGCAGTTTAGTTGGGGACCTGTGTCAGCCCCAGCATTTT.

A few counts support this clonotype. The J gene is TRBJ2-7, the V gene TRBV7-9; 7 bases are a match to TRBD1. The CDR3 extends over 16 amino acids. V dropped 4 bases and J dropped 3; count of bases not matched to a gene: 12. Per germline, CDR1 SEHNR and CDR2 FQNEAQ (reference sequence). In DNA, the CDR3 is TGTGCCAGCAGCTCCCTGGACGGGACAGAAAACTACGAGCAGTACTTC. Protein: CASSSLDGTENYEQYF. Complete variable domain (other parts from reference TRBV7-9 and TRBJ2-7): DTGVSQNPRHKITKRGQNVTFRCDPISEHNRLYWYRQTLGQGPEFLTYFQNEAQLEKSRLLSDRFSAERPKGSFSTLEIQRTEQGDSAMYLCASSSLDGTENYEQYFGPGTRLTVT.

This clonotype has a handful of counts. The chain is built from TRBV20-1 and TRBJ1-6; D remains unclear. The CDR3 has 14 amino acids. Germline CDR1 reads DFQATT; CDR2 reads SNEGSKA (reference sequence). V was clipped by 0 bases and J by 5 bases, with 8 bases between them. The CDR3 coding sequence is TGCAGTGCTAGAGATATGGCAGATAATTCACCCCTCCACTTT. It is translated as CSARDMADNSPLHF.

The J gene is TRBJ2-3, the V gene TRBV9, with D uncertain. V was clipped by 3 bases and J by 3 bases, with 5 bases between them. Germline values: CDR1 SGDLS, CDR2 YYNGEE. This CDR3 spans 12 amino acids. For the CDR3, the DNA is TGTGCCAGCAGCGCTCCGACAGATACGCAGTATTTT. Amino acid sequence: CASSAPTDTQYF.

This clonotype turned up a few times. A read error may be the cause here, since a much bigger clone is one base away. The chain carries TRBV29-1 and TRBJ1-1, with D perhaps matching TRBD1 (5 bases). The germline CDR1 and CDR2 sequences are SQVTM and ANQGSEA. The CDR3 consists of 15 residues. CDR3: CSVDGIWGENTGAFF. Here the CDR3 DNA reads TGCAGCGTTGATGGGATCTGGGGGGAGAACACTGGAGCTTTCTTT.

Note on this clonotype: Compared with germline, one end of the junction differs, possibly owing to a read error. J is TRBJ2-1 and V is TRBV29-1; D not resolved. The CDR3 consists of 12 residues. Germline values: CDR1 SQVTM, CDR2 ANQGSEA. As DNA, the CDR3 is TGCAGCGTTGAGGATACCGGTTATGAACAGTTCTTC. Translation gives CSVEDTGYEQFF.

The chain combines TRBV12-3 or TRBV12-4 with TRBJ1-5, with D possibly TRBD1 on 6 matching bases. The V end lost 3 bases, the J end lost 2 bases, and 11 bases lay between the germline ends. This CDR3 has 15 amino acids. The CDR3 protein is CASSFRAGGNQPQHF. CDR3 sequence (DNA): TGTGCCAGCAGTTTTCGGGCAGGGGGCAATCAGCCCCAGCATTTT.

This clonotype is medium-sized. The V gene is TRBV29-1, the J gene TRBJ1-5, with D tentatively TRBD1 (5 bases). This CDR3 spans 13 amino acids. Per the germline V gene, CDR1 is SQVTM and CDR2 is ANQGSEA. V shed 1 base and J shed 3 bases, with 7 bases lying between them. The CDR3 here is CSVEAGVNQPQHF. CDR3 in DNA: TGCAGCGTTGAAGCGGGGGTCAATCAGCCCCAGCATTTT.

V usage is TRBV7-9 and J usage is TRBJ1-2, with D maybe TRBD1 (6 bases). Germline V gene sequence: CDR1 SEHNR, CDR2 FQNEAQ (reference sequence). V lost 2 bases and J 3 bases, leaving 13 bases between the germline ends. There are 15 residues in the CDR3. The CDR3 protein is CASSLRGADYYGYTF. CDR3 bases: TGTGCCAGCAGCTTACGGGGGGCGGATTACTATGGCTACACCTTC.

This clonotype has only a few counts. V usage is TRBV12-3 or TRBV12-4 and J usage is TRBJ1-2, with D perhaps matching TRBD1 (6 bases). V shed 8 bases and J shed 3 bases, with 19 bases lying between them. The CDR3 is 15 residues long. This CDR3 is CASSAPGGADYGYTF. The DNA for the CDR3 is TGTGCCAGCTCCGCTCCGGGGGGCGCGGACTATGGCTACACCTTC.

The chain couples TRBV19 to TRBJ2-5, with D perhaps TRBD1 (5 bases). Trimming left V 4 bases short and J 5 bases short, with 17 bases between. CDR3 length equals 15 residues. Germline V CDR1 and CDR2: LNHDA, SQIVND (reference sequence). As DNA, the CDR3 is TGTGCCAGTAGTACCACGACATCAGGGTGGGAGACCCAGTACTTC. As protein: CASSTTTSGWETQYF.

This chain uses TRBV20-1 with TRBJ2-7; maybe TRBD2 (8 bases). Germline CDR1 and CDR2: DFQATT and SNEGSKA (reference sequence). This CDR3 contains 14 residues. V lost 3 bases and J lost 7, with 19 bases in between. The CDR3 sequence is CSASVSGTVREQYF. CDR3 DNA sequence: TGCAGTGCTAGCGTTAGCGGGACAGTGCGGGAGCAGTACTTC.

J is TRBJ1-2 and V is TRBV5-1, with D uncertain. Trimming shortened V by 2 bases and J by 1 base, and 12 bases separated the two germline ends. This CDR3 is 15 amino acids long. Germline V CDR1 and CDR2: SGHRS, YFSETQ. The CDR3 bases are TGCGCCAGCAGCTTAACCCCGGACGGTAACTATGGCTACACCTTC. Protein sequence: CASSLTPDGNYGYTF. Complete variable domain (other parts from reference TRBV5-1 and TRBJ1-2): KAGVTQTPRYLIKTRGQQVTLSCSPISGHRSVSWYQQTPGQGLQFLFEYFSETQRNKGNFPGRFSGRQFSNSRSEMNVSTLELGDSALYLCASSLTPDGNYGYTFGSGTRLTVV.

V and J are TRBV10-3 and TRBJ1-3; perhaps TRBD1 as D (6 bases). This CDR3 has 14 residues. Germline assignment: CDR1 ENHRY and CDR2 SYGVKD. V was pared by 6 bases and J by 0 bases, with 9 bases between. The CDR3: CAISQGHSGNTIYF. CDR3 nucleotides: TGTGCCATCAGCCAGGGGCACTCTGGAAACACCATATATTTT.